Listed here are 13 T cell receptor beta chains from one sample, sequenced in a study of T cells after yellow fever vaccination. From the 5' RACE reads, TCRdb called clonotypes with MiXCR, one entry per CDR3 protein. The sample holds about 320,000 distinct CDR3 sequences, approximately 4.3% seen once. Material: PBMCs, obtained 15 days after the yellow fever booster vaccination. These receptor sequences come from a man aged 18 to 29 who received the YFV17D yellow fever vaccine.

This clonotype was detected a few times. The CDR3 DNA reads TGCAGTGCTAGGTTGGCTGGAAACACCATATATTTT. This codes for CSARLAGNTIYF. This chain joins TRBV20-1 and TRBJ1-3; the D is unclear. The germline CDR1 and CDR2 sequences are DFQATT and SNEGSKA (reference sequence). The CDR3 is 12 residues long. V lost 3 bases to trimming and J lost 2 bases, with 5 bases between them.

The V call is TRBV2, the J call TRBJ1-6; no firm D call. The CDR3 has 16 amino acids. V was shortened by 7 bases and J by 1 base, with 14 bases between the two germline ends. In germline, CDR1 is SNHLY, CDR2 FYNNEI. In DNA, the CDR3 is TGTGCCAGCACCGACGGTCCCACGTCCTATAATTCACCCCTCCACTTT. This translates into CASTDGPTSYNSPLHF.

The V and J genes are TRBV29-1 and TRBJ1-1; weak D call: TRBD1 (5 bases). Trimming took 4 bases from V and 6 from J, leaving 12 bases between them. CDR3 length: 12 residues. The V gene's germline CDR1 is SQVTM and CDR2 ANQGSEA. DNA for the CDR3: TGCAGCGTTGTGAGGGGAGGTTCTGAAGCTTTCTTT. This encodes CSVVRGGSEAFF. The full variable domain, its missing parts supplied by reference TRBV29-1 and TRBJ1-1, is SAVISQKPSRDICQRGTSLTIQCQVDSQVTMMFWYRQQPGQSLTLIATANQGSEATYESGFVIDKFPISRPNLTFSTLTVSNMSPEDSSIYLCSVVRGGSEAFFGQGTRLTVV.

This clonotype was seen ten or more times. This chain uses TRBV24-1 with TRBJ2-2; D perhaps matches TRBD1 (5 bases). V gave up 9 bases and J gave up 4 bases, with 11 bases separating them. The V gene's germline CDR1 is KGHDR and CDR2 SFDVKD. The CDR3 consists of 13 residues. The CDR3 loop reads CATSSQATGELFF. CDR3 nucleotides: TGTGCCACCTCCTCACAGGCCACCGGGGAGCTGTTTTTT.

Ten or more counts support this clonotype. J is TRBJ2-1 and V is TRBV7-2; D call uncertain. CDR1 and CDR2 from the germline V gene are SGHTA and FQGNSA. V was pared by 5 bases and J by 2 bases, with 7 bases between. The CDR3 has 13 residues. The CDR3 region has the DNA TGTGCCAGCAGCCCCCTTGCCTACAATGAGCAGTTCTTC. Translation gives CASSPLAYNEQFF.

A few counts support this clonotype. The chain couples TRBV9 to TRBJ2-5, with 7 bases aligning to TRBD1. Trimming at V came to 7 bases and at J to 3 bases, leaving 6 bases not matched to a gene. The CDR3 has 13 residues. Germline loops: CDR1 SGDLS, CDR2 YYNGEE. DNA for the CDR3: TGTGCCAGCGGGTCCGGGACAGAAGAGACCCAGTACTTC. Translation: CASGSGTEETQYF.

Comment on this clonotype: This sequence may be a read error, since a much larger clone differs from it by one base. This chain joins TRBV7-2 and TRBJ1-4; D perhaps matches TRBD1 (5 bases). V lost 6 bases to trimming and J lost 10 bases, with 15 bases between them. The V gene's germline CDR1 is SGHTA and CDR2 FQGNSA. The CDR3 has 13 residues. This CDR3 reads CASRLSGTVKLFF. The CDR3 DNA reads as TGTGCCAGCAGGTTATCCGGGACGGTAAAACTGTTTTTT. Full variable domain (missing parts from reference TRBV7-2 and TRBJ1-4): GAGVSQSPSNKVTEKGKDVELRCDPISGHTALYWYRQSLGQGLEFLIYFQGNSAPDKSGLPSDRFSAERTGGSVSTLTIQRTQQEDSAVYLCASRLSGTVKLFFGSGTQLSVL.

This clonotype was seen many times. This sequence joins TRBV5-1 and TRBJ1-1, with 9 bases fitting TRBD1. Trimming removed 4 bases from V and 5 bases from J; junction bases left unmatched: 9. This CDR3 contains 15 residues. Germline V gene data show CDR1 as SGHRS and CDR2 as YFSETQ. The CDR3 nucleotides are TGCGCCAGCAGCCCACAGGGGGCAGGAGGGACTGAAGCTTTCTTT. It translates to CASSPQGAGGTEAFF.

The chain carries TRBV20-1 and TRBJ2-1, with 10 bases fitting TRBD2. From germline, CDR1 is DFQATT and CDR2 SNEGSKA (reference sequence). J was trimmed by 7 bases and V by 6 bases; bases with no gene match: 18. This CDR3 region has 17 residues. CDR3 in DNA: TGCAGTGCCACCAGCCTCCTCCAGCGGGGGGGCCCGAATGAGCAGTTCTTC. It is translated as CSATSLLQRGGPNEQFF.

This clonotype was detected only a few times. This chain connects TRBV20-1 to TRBJ1-5, with D unresolved. Germline values: CDR1 DFQATT, CDR2 SNEGSKA (reference sequence). The CDR3 has 11 amino acids. The V gene lost 5 bases and the J gene lost 7 bases, with 9 bases spanning the gap. This CDR3 reads CSAEGVQPQHF. The CDR3 DNA sequence: TGCAGTGCTGAGGGCGTGCAGCCCCAGCATTTT.

V and J are TRBV5-6 and TRBJ2-7; D uncertain. Germline V CDR1 and CDR2: SGHDT, YYEEEE. The CDR3 contains 13 residues. The V and J ends lost 0 bases and 4 bases respectively, with 8 bases between them. The CDR3 is CASSLAGKYEQYV. The CDR3 DNA follows: TGTGCCAGCAGCTTGGCCGGTAAATACGAGCAGTACGTC.

V and J are TRBV20-1 and TRBJ2-7, with 10 bases lining up with TRBD2. J lost 2 bases, V lost 5 bases, and 6 bases had no gene match. This CDR3 spans 14 amino acids. Germline CDR1 DFQATT, CDR2 SNEGSKA (reference sequence). CDR3 nucleotides: TGCAGTGCTCCTAGCGGGGGCCTTACCTACGAGCAGTACTTC. Its translation: CSAPSGGLTYEQYF.

This clonotype showed up many times. V gene TRBV20-1 combines with J gene TRBJ1-2, with D possibly matching TRBD1 (5 bases). Germline assignment: CDR1 DFQATT and CDR2 SNEGSKA (reference sequence). With 0 bases removed from V and 4 bases from J, the gap between germline ends came to 12 bases. CDR3 length equals 14 residues. The CDR3 sequence is CSARDIQEIYGYTF. DNA of the CDR3: TGCAGTGCTAGAGATATACAGGAGATCTATGGCTACACCTTC.